This TCR beta chain was recorded in a study of blood T cell repertoires in COVID-19. About the study: Two negative PCRs, clearance, or symptom resolution characterized the recovered Cohort 3 donors. PBMCs, B-cell-depleted T cells, or T cells were the source of the cDNA or gDNA that made up the material. The United States, Italy and Spain supplied acute and convalescent COVID-19 samples.

Membership in each cohort depended on participant-reported clinical history. The V end was cut by 5 bases, the J end by 4 bases, with 15 bases between. The CDR3 is made up of 16 amino acids. Germline loops: CDR1 SGHTA, CDR2 FQGTGA. Sequenced by immunoSEQ multiplex PCR; TCRdb stores in-frame clones only, minus some. In the table there are some 220,000 clones, roughly nine tenths of which are singletons. The chain combines TRBV7-3 with TRBJ2-6, with a weak D call TRBD1 (6 bases). The TCR originated in a woman in her 50s in a cohort exposed to, infected with or recovered from COVID-19 (not recorded which). Input material: PBMCs or T cells enriched from blood (not recorded which). CDR3 coding DNA: TGTGCCAGCAGCAAAAAGGGGGTACAAGGGGCCAACGTCCTGACTTTC. It is translated as CASSKKGVQGANVLTF.